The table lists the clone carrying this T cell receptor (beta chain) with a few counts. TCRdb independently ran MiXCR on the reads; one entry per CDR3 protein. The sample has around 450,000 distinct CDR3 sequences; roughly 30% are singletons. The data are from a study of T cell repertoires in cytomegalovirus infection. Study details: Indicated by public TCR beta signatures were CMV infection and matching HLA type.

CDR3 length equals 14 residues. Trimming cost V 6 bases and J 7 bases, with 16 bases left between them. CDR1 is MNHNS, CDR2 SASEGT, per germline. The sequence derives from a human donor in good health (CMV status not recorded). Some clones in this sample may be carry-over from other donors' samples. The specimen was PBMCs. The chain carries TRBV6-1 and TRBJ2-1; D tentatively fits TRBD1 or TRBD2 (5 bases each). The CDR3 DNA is TGTGCCAGCAGACTCCAGTGGGACGGGAATGAGCAGTTCTTC. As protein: CASRLQWDGNEQFF.